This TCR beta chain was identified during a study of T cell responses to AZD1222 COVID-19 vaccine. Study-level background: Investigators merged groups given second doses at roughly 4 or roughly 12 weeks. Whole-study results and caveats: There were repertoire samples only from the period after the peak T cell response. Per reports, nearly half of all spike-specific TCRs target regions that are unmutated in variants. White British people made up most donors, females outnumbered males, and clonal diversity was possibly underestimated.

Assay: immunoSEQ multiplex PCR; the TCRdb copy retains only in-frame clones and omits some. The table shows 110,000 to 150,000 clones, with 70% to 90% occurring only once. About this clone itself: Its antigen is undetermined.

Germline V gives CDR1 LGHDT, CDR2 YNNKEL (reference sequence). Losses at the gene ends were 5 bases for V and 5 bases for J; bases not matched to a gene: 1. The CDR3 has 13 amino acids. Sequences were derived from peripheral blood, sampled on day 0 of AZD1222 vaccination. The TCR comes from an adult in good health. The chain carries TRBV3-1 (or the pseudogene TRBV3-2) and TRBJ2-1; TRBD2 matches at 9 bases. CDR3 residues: CASSGLANNEQFF. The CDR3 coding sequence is TGTGCCAGCAGCGGACTAGCGAACAATGAGCAGTTCTTC.